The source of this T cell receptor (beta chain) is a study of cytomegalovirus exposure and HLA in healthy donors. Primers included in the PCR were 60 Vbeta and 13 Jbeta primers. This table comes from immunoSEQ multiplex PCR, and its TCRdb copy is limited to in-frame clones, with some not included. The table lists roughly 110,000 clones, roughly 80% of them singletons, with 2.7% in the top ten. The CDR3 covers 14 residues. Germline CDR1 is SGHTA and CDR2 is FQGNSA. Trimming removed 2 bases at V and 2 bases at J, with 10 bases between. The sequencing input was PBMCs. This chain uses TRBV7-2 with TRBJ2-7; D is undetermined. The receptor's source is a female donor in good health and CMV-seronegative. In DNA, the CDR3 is TGTGCCAGCAGCTTATACGGTCTGCCCTACGAGCAGTACTTC. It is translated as CASSLYGLPYEQYF.